Sequencing of this TCR beta chain was carried out in a study of T cells in Graves' hyperthyroidism and ophthalmopathy (dated by TCRdb to between 2018 and 2021). At the level of the whole study: Peripheral blood was collected at initial diagnosis, before any treatment. The roughly 91 discovery patients were randomly split 7:3 into training and test sets. To identify distinguishing TCR V-J signatures, a discovery cohort of some 100 patients was used, comprising 43 with Graves' ophthalmopathy and about 59 with stable Graves' hyperthyroidism. Prospective prediction of ophthalmopathy was tested in an independent validation cohort of approximately 18 hyperthyroidism patients and 17 patients who later progressed to ophthalmopathy. The paper reports TCR Vbeta CDR3 sequencing of roughly 140 peripheral blood samples: 43 ophthalmopathy, over 70 hyperthyroidism and approximately 17 progressor patients. The study also compared thyroid tissue and blood T-cell repertoires from about 6 Graves' hyperthyroidism patients. Following sampling, methimazole starting at 30 mg daily was given to hyperthyroidism patients, and high-dose intravenous methylprednisolone was given to ophthalmopathy patients. Study-level results and caveats: Sample size was not statistically predetermined, and blinding of investigators to group allocation was not performed. A model built on a 13 V-J signature distinguished ophthalmopathy from stable hyperthyroidism, reaching about 88% sensitivity and approximately 81% specificity in cross-validation and 80%/75% in testing. Blood samples also contained most of the expanded thyroid clonotypes (frequency above 0.001), which suggests that blood repertoires may reflect thyroid immune responses. In validation, progression to ophthalmopathy was predicted by the model with 70.59% sensitivity and around 75% specificity, a median of about 6.4 months before onset.

This clonotype was detected ten times or more. The antigen it binds to is not known. Base qualities are not recorded, but no much larger clone differs from it by a single base. Hyperthyroidism patients were newly diagnosed, with disease duration under 2 months, and aged 18 to 65 years. Any patient with an uncontrolled infection, another autoimmune disease, pregnancy or lactation was excluded. Diagnoses were established on the basis of clinical symptoms, serum thyroxine and TRAb, thyroid ultrasound, and orbital computed tomography. Blood from progressor patients was drawn when they were first diagnosed with hyperthyroidism, before any ophthalmopathy symptoms appeared. Ficoll-Paque density gradient centrifugation was used to isolate PBMCs from around 10 ml of fresh peripheral blood. Progressor patients were initially diagnosed with Graves' hyperthyroidism and developed ophthalmopathy during follow-up. Total RNA was extracted using Trizol reagent, and RNA quality was assessed on an Agilent 2100 Bioanalyzer.

The TCR beta CDR3 regions were amplified from RNA transcripts. For the first round of RT-PCR on the TCR CDR3, the HTBI primer set was used together with the Qiagen OneStep RT-PCR kit. A second multiplex PCR round built the libraries, followed by size selection and purification. The libraries were sequenced on an Illumina HiSeq2000 using paired-end 100 bp reads. The original pipeline was this. Raw data were processed with SOAPnuke, discarding reads with adapters, uncalled bases, mean Phred below 15, or no exact constant-primer or identifier match. COPE v1.2.5 was used to merge high-quality paired reads, and clonotypes were defined as unique nucleotide sequences. MiTCR v1.1 was used to align the clonotypes against IMGT TRBV, TRBD and TRBJ reference segments. Only V-J combinations with frequency above 0.0001, covering 99% to 99.2% of repertoires, were analysed. A TCS score was defined as the ratio of F50 (clonal expansion) to E x V (chaos), with BLOSUM62-based TCRdist applied between CDR3 peptides within each V-J. Welch's t-statistics and random forest reduced approximately 520 V-J features to 13, which were used in a naive Bayes classifier (R e1071). The public reads were quality trimmed at Q25 with fastp and then assembled into clones with MiXCR by TCRdb, keeping productive beta chains. Identical CDR3 proteins give one entry, which carries the most common genes and DNA. What appears here as the V and J calls and clone size reflects TCRdb's work, not the paper's. The table for this sample lists around 300,000 distinct CDR3 sequences; roughly 15% of them were counted only once. Of the sample, 6% to 8% falls within the top ten clones.

Input material: blood. The sequence derives from a woman in her thirties with Graves' hyperthyroidism that later progressed to Graves' ophthalmopathy.

CDR3 region: CASMDRGISYEQYF. Here is the DNA: TGTGCCAGTATGGACAGGGGGATTTCCTACGAGCAGTACTTC. Recombination linked TRBV28 to TRBJ2-7; TRBD1 lines up with 10 middle nucleotides. The germline V gene supplies CDR1 MDHEN and CDR2 SYDVKM. The germline V and J ends show losses of 9 bases and 1 base respectively, and no gene match explains 6 bases of the junction. The CDR3 runs 14 residues from the cysteine to the phenylalanine. Only the CDR3 portion is preserved as DNA: 42 bases, with reading frame beginning at the first base. Reference TRBV28 and TRBJ2-7 proteins supply the regions before and after the CDR3; the full variable domain is: DVKVTQSSRYLVKRTGEKVFLECVQDMDHENMFWYRQDPGLGLRLIYFSYDVKMKEKGDIPEGYSVSREKKERFSLILESASTNQTSMYLCASMDRGISYEQYFGPGTRLTVT.